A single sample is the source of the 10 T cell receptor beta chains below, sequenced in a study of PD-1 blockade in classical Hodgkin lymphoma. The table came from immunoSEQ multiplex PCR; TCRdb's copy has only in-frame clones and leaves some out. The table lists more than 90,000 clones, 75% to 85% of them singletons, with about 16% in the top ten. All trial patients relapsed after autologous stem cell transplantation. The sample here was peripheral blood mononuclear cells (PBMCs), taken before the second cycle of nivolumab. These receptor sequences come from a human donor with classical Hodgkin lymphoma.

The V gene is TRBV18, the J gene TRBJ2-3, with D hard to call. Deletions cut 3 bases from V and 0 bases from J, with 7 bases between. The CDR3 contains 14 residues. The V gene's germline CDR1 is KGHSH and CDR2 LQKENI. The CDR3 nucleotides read TGTGCCAGCTCACCTCTGGACAGCACAGATACGCAGTATTTT. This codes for CASSPLDSTDTQYF.

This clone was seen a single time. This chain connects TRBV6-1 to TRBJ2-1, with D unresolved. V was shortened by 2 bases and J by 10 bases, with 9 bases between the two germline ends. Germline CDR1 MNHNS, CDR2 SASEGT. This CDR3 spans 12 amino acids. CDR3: CASSERWGEQFF. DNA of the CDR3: TGTGCCAGCAGTGAACGTTGGGGAGAGCAGTTCTTC.

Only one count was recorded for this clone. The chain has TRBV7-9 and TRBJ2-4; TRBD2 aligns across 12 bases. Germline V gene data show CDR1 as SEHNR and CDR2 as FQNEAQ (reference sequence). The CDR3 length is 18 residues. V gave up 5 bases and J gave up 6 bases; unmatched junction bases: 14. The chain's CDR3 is CASSQRLAGEGVRNIQYF. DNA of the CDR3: TGTGCCAGCAGCCAACGACTAGCGGGAGAGGGAGTTAGAAACATTCAGTACTTC.

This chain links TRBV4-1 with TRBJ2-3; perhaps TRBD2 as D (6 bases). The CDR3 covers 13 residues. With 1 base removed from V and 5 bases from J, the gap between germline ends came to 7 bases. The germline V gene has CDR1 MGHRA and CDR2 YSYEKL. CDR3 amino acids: CASSQAGGDTQYF. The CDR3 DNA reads TGCGCCAGCAGCCAAGCCGGGGGAGATACGCAGTATTTT.

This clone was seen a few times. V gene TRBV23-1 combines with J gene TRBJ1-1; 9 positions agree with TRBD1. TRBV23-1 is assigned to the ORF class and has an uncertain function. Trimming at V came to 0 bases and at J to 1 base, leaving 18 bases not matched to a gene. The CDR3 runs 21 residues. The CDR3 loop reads CASSQSVVEGQGQGENTEAFF. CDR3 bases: TGCGCCAGCAGTCAATCGGTGGTTGAAGGGCAGGGACAGGGAGAGAACACTGAAGCTTTCTTT.

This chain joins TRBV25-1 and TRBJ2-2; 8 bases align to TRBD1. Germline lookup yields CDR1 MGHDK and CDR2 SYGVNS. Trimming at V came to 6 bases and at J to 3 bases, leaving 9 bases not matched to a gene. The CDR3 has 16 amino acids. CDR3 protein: CASRKPDRADTGELFF. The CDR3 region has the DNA TGTGCCAGCAGAAAACCGGACAGGGCGGACACCGGGGAGCTGTTTTTT.

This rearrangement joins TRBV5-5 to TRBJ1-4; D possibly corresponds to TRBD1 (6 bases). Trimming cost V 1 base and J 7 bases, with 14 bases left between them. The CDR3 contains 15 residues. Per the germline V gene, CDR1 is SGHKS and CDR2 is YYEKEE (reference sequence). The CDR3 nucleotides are TGTGCCAGCAGCTTGAGTGGGGGCAACGGTGAAAAACTGTTTTTT. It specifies CASSLSGGNGEKLFF.

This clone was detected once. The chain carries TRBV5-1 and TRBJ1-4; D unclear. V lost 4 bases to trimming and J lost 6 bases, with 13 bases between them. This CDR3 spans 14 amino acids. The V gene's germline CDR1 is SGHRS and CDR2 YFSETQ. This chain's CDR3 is CASSPRAVDEKLFF. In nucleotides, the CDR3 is TGCGCCAGCAGCCCGAGGGCAGTGGATGAAAAACTGTTTTTT.

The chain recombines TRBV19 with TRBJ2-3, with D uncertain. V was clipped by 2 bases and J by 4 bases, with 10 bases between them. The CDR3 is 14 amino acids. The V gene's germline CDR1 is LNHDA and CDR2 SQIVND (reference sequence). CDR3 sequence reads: CASSIRVRADTQYF. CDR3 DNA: TGTGCCAGTAGTATACGAGTAAGGGCAGATACGCAGTATTTT.

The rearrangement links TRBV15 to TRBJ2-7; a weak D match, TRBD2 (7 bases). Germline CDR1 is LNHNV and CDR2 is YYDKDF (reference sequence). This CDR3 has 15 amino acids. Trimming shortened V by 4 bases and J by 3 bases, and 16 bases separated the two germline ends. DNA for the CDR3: TGTGCCACCAGCATCGTAGGGGGGGCTGTCTACGAGCAGTACTTC. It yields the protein CATSIVGGAVYEQYF.